Below are 3 T cell receptor beta chains sequenced from a single sample in a study of blood T cell repertoires in COVID-19 (dated by TCRdb to about 2020). The library was produced with the immunoSEQ multiplex PCR assay. This immuneACCESS table, as held by TCRdb, lists in-frame sequences with V and J called but not all clones. Of the missing ones, under half trace to an unresolved V gene in checked studies; the others have no known cause. This sample comprises hundreds of thousands of clones, approximately 90% of them detected only once. Under 8% of the sample belongs to the ten largest clones. The sequenced material came from peripheral blood. The receptors originated from a woman aged 30 to 39 with COVID-19, enrolled during active disease.

This clone was recorded once. This rearrangement joins TRBV4-1 to TRBJ1-1, with D unresolved. Germline values: CDR1 MGHRA, CDR2 YSYEKL. This CDR3 contains 15 residues. V dropped 1 base and J dropped 5 bases, with 14 bases sitting between them. CDR3 sequence: CASSQGRLELTEAFF. The CDR3 region has the DNA TGCGCCAGCAGCCAAGGGCGGTTGGAGTTAACTGAAGCTTTCTTT.

This clone has a handful of counts. The chain uses TRBV7-8 and TRBJ2-1; the match to TRBD2 covers 8 bases. Losses at the gene ends were 5 bases for V and 2 bases for J; bases not matched to a gene: 11. The germline CDR1 and CDR2 sequences are SGHVS and FQNEAQ. The CDR3 runs to 17 residues. DNA for the CDR3: TGTGCCAGCAGCCGGCGGCCAGCGGGAGTACCCTACAATGAGCAGTTCTTC. Translated: CASSRRPAGVPYNEQFF.

Concerning this clone: Other DNA sequences in the same sample also yield this CDR3. V usage is TRBV11-2 and J usage is TRBJ1-2; D remains unclear. The germline CDR1 and CDR2 sequences are SGHAT and FQNNGV. V was cut by 4 bases and J by 2 bases, with 5 bases left in between. CDR3 size: 12 residues. The CDR3 DNA sequence: TGTGCCAGCAGCTCCTTGAACTATGGCTACACCTTC. Protein product: CASSSLNYGYTF.